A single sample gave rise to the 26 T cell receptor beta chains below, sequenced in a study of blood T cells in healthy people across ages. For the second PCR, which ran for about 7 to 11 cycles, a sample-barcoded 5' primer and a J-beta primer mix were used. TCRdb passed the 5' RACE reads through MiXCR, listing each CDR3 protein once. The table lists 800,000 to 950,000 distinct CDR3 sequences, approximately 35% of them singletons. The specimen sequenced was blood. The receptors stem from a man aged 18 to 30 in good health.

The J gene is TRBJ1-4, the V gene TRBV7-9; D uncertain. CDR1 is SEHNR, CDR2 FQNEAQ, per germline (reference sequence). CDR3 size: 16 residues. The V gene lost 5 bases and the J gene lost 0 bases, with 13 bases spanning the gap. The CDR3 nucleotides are TGTGCCAGCAGCCTACCGGACGGGACAACTAATGAAAAACTGTTTTTT. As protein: CASSLPDGTTNEKLFF.

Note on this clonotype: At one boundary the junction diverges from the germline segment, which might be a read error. CDR3 sequence: CASSFGTDTEYF. Written as DNA, the CDR3 is TGTGCCAGCAGTTTTGGTACAGATACGGAGTATTTT. The rearrangement joins TRBV12-3 or TRBV12-4 to TRBJ2-3; D is uncertain. This CDR3 spans 12 amino acids.

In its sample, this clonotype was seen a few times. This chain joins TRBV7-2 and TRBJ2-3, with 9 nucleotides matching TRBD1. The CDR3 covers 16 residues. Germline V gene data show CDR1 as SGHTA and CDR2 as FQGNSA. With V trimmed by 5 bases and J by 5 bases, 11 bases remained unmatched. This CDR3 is CASSLHRGRPVDTQYF. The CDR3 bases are TGTGCCAGCAGCCTCCACAGGGGGCGCCCGGTAGATACGCAGTATTTT. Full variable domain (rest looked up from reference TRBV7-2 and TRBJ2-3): GAGVSQSPSNKVTEKGKDVELRCDPISGHTALYWYRQSLGQGLEFLIYFQGNSAPDKSGLPSDRFSAERTGGSVSTLTIQRTQQEDSAVYLCASSLHRGRPVDTQYFGPGTRLTVL.

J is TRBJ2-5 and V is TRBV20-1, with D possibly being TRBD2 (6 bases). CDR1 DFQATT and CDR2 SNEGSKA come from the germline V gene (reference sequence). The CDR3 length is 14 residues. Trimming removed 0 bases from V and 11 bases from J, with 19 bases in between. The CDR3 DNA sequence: TGCAGTGCTAGAGATCGGGAGCACTACAATGAGCAGTACTTC. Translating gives CSARDREHYNEQYF.

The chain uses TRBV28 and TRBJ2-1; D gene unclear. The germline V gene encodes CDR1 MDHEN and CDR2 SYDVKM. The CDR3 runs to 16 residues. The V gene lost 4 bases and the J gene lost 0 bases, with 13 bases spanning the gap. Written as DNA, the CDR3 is TGTGCCAGCAGTTCGCCAACACGATTCTCCTACAATGAGCAGTTCTTC. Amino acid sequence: CASSSPTRFSYNEQFF.

The CDR3 sequence: CASSWDAGETQYF. The CDR3 bases are TGCGCCAGCAGCTGGGACGCTGGGGAGACCCAGTACTTC. This rearrangement joins TRBV4-1 to TRBJ2-5, with D perhaps TRBD1 or TRBD2 (5 bases each). This CDR3 contains 13 residues. Germline V lookup: CDR1 MGHRA, CDR2 YSYEKL. V lost 5 bases and J lost 5, with 12 bases in between.

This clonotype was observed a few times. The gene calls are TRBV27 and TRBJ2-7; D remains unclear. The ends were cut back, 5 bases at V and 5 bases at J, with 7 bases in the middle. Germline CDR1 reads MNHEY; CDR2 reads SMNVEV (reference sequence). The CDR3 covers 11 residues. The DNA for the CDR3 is TGTGCCAGCAGTCCCCGACACGAGCAGTACTTC. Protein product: CASSPRHEQYF.

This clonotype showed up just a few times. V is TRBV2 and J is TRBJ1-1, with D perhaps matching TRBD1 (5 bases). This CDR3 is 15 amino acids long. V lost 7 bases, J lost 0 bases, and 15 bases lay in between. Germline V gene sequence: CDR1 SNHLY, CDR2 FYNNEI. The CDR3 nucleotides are TGTGCCAGCACCCCAGGGAGCTTACTGAACACTGAAGCTTTCTTT. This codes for CASTPGSLLNTEAFF.

The CDR3 sequence: CASSQDLVRGYNEQFF. The DNA of the CDR3 is TGTGCCAGCAGCCAAGATCTGGTCCGGGGGTACAATGAGCAGTTCTTC. V gene TRBV14 combines with J gene TRBJ2-1; tentatively, D is TRBD2 (6 bases). This CDR3 spans 16 amino acids. Germline V gene data show CDR1 as SGHDN and CDR2 as FVKESK. The V gene lost 0 bases and the J gene lost 4 bases, with 13 bases spanning the gap.

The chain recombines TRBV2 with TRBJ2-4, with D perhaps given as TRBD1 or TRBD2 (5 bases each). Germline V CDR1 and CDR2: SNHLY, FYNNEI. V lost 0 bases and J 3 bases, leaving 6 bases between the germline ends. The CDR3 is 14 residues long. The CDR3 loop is CASSEAGVKNIQYF. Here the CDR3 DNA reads TGTGCCAGCAGTGAAGCGGGGGTCAAAAACATTCAGTACTTC.

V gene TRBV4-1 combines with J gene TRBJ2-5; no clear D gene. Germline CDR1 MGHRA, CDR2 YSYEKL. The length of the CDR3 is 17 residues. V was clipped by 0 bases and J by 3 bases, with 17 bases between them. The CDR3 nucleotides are TGCGCCAGCAGCCAAGATCCATTAATGTCGGCAGAAGAGACCCAGTACTTC. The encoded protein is CASSQDPLMSAEETQYF.

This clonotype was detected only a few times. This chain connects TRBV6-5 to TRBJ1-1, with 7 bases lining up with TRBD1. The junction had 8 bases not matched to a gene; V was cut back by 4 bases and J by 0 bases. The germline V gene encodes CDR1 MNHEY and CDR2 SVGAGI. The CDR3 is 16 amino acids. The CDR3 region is CASSSYPTGMNTEAFF. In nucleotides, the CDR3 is TGTGCCAGCAGTTCTTACCCGACAGGGATGAACACTGAAGCTTTCTTT.

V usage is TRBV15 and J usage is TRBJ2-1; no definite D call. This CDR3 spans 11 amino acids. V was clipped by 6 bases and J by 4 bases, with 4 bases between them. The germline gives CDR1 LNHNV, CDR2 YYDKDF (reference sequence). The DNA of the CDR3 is TGTGCCACCAGAAATTACAATGAGCAGTTCTTC. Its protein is CATRNYNEQFF.

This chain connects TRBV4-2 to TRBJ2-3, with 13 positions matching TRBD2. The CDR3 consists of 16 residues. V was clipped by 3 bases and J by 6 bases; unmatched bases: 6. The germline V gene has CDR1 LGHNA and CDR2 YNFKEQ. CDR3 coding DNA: TGTGCCAGCAGCCAGGAAACTAGCGGGGGGGCGGATACGCAGTATTTT. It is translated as CASSQETSGGADTQYF.

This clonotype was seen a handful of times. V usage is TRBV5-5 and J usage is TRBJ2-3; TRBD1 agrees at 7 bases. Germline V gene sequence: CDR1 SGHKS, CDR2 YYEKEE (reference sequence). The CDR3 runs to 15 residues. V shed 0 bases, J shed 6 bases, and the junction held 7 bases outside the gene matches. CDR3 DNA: TGTGCCAGCAGCTTGGAGGGACAGAGGGGGGATACGCAGTATTTT. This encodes CASSLEGQRGDTQYF.

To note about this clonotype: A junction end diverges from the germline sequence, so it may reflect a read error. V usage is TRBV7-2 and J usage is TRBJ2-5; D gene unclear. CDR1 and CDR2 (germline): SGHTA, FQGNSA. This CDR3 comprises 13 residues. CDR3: CANSLFSRETQYF. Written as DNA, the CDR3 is TGTGCCAACAGCTTATTCTCTCGGGAGACCCAGTACTTC.

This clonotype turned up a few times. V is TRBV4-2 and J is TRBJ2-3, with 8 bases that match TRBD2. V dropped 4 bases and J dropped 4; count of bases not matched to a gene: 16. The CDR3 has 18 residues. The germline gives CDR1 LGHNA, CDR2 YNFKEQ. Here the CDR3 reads CASSPRSSGPPGADTQYF. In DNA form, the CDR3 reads TGTGCCAGCAGCCCGAGGTCTAGCGGGCCTCCTGGCGCAGATACGCAGTATTTT.

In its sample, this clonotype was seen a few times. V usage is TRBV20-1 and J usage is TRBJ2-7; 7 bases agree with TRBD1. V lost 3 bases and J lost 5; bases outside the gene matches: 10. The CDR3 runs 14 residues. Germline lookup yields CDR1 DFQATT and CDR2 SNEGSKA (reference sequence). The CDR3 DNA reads TGCAGTGCTAGTCGGGACAGTACAGGGGACGAGCAGTACTTC. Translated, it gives CSASRDSTGDEQYF.

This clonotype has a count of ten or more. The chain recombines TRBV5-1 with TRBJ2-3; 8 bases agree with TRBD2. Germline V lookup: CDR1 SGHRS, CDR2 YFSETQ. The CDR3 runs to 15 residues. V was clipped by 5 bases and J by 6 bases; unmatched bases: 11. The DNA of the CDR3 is TGCGCCAGCAGAAGGGCGAGTAGCGGGGACGATACGCAGTATTTT. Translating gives CASRRASSGDDTQYF. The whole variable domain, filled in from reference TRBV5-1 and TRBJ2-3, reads KAGVTQTPRYLIKTRGQQVTLSCSPISGHRSVSWYQQTPGQGLQFLFEYFSETQRNKGNFPGRFSGRQFSNSRSEMNVSTLELGDSALYLCASRRASSGDDTQYFGPGTRLTVL.

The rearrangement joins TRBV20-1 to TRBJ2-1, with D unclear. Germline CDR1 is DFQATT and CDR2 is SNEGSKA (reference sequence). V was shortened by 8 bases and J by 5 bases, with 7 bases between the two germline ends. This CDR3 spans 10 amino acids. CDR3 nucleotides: TGCAGTCCACTTAACAATGAGCAGTTCTTC. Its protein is CSPLNNEQFF.

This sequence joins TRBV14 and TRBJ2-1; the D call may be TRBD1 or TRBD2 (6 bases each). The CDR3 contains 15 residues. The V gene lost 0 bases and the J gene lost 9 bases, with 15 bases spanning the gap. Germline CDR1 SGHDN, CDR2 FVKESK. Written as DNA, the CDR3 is TGTGCCAGCAGCCAAGATCACCCGGGGGCAGGTGAGCAGTTCTTC. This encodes CASSQDHPGAGEQFF.

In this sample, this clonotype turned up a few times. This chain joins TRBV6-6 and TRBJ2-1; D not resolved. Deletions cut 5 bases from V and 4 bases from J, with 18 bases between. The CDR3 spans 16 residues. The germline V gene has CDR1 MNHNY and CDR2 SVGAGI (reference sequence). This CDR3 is CASSTNPIGFYNEQFF. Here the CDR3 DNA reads TGTGCCAGCAGTACAAACCCTATCGGATTTTACAATGAGCAGTTCTTC.

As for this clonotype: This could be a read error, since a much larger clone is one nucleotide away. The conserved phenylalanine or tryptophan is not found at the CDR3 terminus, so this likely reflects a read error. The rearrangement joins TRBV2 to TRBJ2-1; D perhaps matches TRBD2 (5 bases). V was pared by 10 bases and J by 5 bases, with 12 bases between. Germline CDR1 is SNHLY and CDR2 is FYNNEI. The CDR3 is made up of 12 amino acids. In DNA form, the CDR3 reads TGTGCCACCTATCTAGCCCACAATGAGCAGTTCTTA. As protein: CATYLAHNEQFL.

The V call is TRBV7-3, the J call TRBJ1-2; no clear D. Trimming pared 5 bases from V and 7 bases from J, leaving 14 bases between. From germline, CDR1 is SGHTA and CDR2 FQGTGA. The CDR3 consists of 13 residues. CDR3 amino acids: CASSHSPSSGYTF. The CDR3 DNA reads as TGTGCCAGCAGCCATTCCCCTTCGAGTGGCTACACCTTC.

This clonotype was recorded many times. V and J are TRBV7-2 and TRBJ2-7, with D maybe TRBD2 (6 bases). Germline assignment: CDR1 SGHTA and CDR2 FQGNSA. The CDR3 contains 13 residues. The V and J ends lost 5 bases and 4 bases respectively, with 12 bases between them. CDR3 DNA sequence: TGTGCCAGCAGCATCGGGACTTTTTACGAGCAGTACTTC. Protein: CASSIGTFYEQYF.

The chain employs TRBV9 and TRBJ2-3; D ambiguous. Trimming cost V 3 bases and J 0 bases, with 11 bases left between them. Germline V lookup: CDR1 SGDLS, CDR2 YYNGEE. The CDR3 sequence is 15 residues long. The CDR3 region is CASSAALTSTDTQYF. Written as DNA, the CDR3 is TGTGCCAGCAGCGCAGCTCTGACTAGCACAGATACGCAGTATTTT.